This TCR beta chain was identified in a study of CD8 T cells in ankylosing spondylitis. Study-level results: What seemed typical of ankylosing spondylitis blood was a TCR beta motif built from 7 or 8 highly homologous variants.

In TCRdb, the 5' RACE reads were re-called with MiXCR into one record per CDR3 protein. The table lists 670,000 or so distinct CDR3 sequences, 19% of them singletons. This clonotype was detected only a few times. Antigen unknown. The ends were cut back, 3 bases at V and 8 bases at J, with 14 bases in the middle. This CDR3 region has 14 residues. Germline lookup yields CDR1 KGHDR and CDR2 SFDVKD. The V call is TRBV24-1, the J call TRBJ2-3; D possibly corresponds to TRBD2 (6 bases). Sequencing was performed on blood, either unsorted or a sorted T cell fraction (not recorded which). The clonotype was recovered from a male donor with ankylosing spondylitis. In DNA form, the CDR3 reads TGTGCCACCAGTGATAGTTCGGGAGAAAGTACGCAGTATTTT. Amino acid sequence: CATSDSSGESTQYF.